The T cell receptor beta chain described here comes from a study of T cell responses to AZD1222 COVID-19 vaccine. Findings and limits, study-wide: No day 14 peak samples; only post-peak repertoires were characterized. A rise in Spike-specific TCR breadth and depth followed two AZD1222 doses.

The junction had 5 bases not matched to a gene; V was cut back by 0 bases and J by 7 bases. Germline V CDR1 and CDR2: LGHDT, YNNKEL (reference sequence). The CDR3 contains 14 residues. Clones were read by immunoSEQ multiplex PCR, and TCRdb kept only the in-frame ones, dropping some. This table holds roughly 120,000 clones, more than 75% found once. A few counts support this clone. Its antigen is unknown. The sequences come from peripheral blood, collected on day 0 of AZD1222 vaccination. The source is an adult in good health. This rearrangement joins TRBV3-1 (or the pseudogene TRBV3-2) to TRBJ1-1; 7 nucleotides match TRBD1. This CDR3 reads CASSQELQGSEAFF. CDR3 nucleotide sequence: TGTGCCAGCAGCCAAGAGTTACAGGGGAGTGAAGCTTTCTTT.